This TCR beta chain was documented in a study of beta chain features in type 1 diabetes. At the level of the study: All samples combined gave roughly 100,000,000 sorted cells for examination. The study, taken as a whole, reports: The question left open here concerned HLA type influencing TCRB rearrangement. Moderate yet significant TCRB CDR3 shortening was seen in Type 1 diabetes patients in all four CD4+ subsets. Insertion counts at VDJ junctions were lower in type 1 diabetes patients, who also showed more deletions there.

Sequenced material consisted of expressed TCRB transcripts (all of the isolated RNA was reverse transcribed). Assay used: immunoSEQ multiplex PCR; TCRdb lists only in-frame clones, some missing. The sample includes 500,000 to 850,000 clones, about 14% of them seen just once. This clone turned up a few times. Its antigen remains unknown. Different DNA sequences within this sample yield the same CDR3. The sample comprised naive CD4+ T cells from blood. The receptor comes from a man aged 18 to 30 with type 1 diabetes.

CDR3 region: CASSLSGYEQYF. The CDR3 DNA is TGCGCCAGCAGCTTGAGTGGCTACGAGCAGTACTTC. V gene TRBV5-1 combines with J gene TRBJ2-7; no reliable D call. The CDR3 is 12 amino acids. Trimming took off 1 base at V and 3 bases at J, with 5 bases between the two ends. The germline V gene encodes CDR1 SGHRS and CDR2 YFSETQ.